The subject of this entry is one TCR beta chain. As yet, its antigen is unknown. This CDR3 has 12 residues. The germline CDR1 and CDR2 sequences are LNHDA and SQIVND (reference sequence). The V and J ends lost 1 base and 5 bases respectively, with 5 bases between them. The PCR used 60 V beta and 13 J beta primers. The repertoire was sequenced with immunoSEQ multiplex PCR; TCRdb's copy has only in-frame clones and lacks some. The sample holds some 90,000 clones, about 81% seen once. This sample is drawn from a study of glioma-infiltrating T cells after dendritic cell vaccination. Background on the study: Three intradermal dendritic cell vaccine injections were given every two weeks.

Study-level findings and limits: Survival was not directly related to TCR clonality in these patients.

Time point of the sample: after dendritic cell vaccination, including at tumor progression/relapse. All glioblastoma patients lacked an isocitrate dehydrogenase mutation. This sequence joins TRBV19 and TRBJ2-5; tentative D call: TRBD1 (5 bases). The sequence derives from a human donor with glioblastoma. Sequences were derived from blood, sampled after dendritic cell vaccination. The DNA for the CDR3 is TGTGCCAGTAGTATAGCAGGGGAGACCCAGTACTTC. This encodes CASSIAGETQYF.